These 11 T cell receptor beta chains originate from one sample sequenced in a study of CD8+CD57+ T cells in acquired aplastic anemia. The patients chosen for sequencing had shown expansion of CD8+CD57+ cells (detected by flow cytometry). The template for TCR beta VDJ and CDR3 sequence profiling was genomic DNA. TCRdb itself ran the reads through MiXCR, one entry per CDR3 protein. The sample has 190,000 or so distinct CDR3 sequences; approximately 48% are singletons. What was sequenced was sorted CD4+, CD8+, or CD8+CD57+ T cells (not recorded which) from PBMCs. Every receptor here comes from a human donor with aplastic anemia.

In the case of this clonotype: One junction end does not reproduce the germline sequence, and a read error may be involved. The chain is built from TRBV15 and TRBJ1-1; TRBD1 is a possible D gene (6 bases). The CDR3 has 13 residues. CDR1 is LNHNV and CDR2 is YYDKDF in the germline V gene (reference sequence). The CDR3 loop is CATSRTRDNEALF. For the CDR3, the DNA is TGTGCCACCAGCAGAACGCGGGACAACGAAGCTCTCTTT.

The CDR3 coding sequence is TGTGCCAGCAGTGATCGGACCGCTGAAAAACTGTTTTTT. This sequence encodes CASSDRTAEKLFF. The chain carries TRBV2 and TRBJ1-4; D gene unclear. V gave up 3 bases and J gave up 7 bases, with 9 bases separating them. The germline V gene encodes CDR1 SNHLY and CDR2 FYNNEI. The CDR3 consists of 13 residues.

The chain links TRBV19 to TRBJ2-7; D gene unclear. This CDR3 spans 15 amino acids. Trimming pared 1 base from V and 0 bases from J, leaving 10 bases between. The V gene's germline CDR1 is LNHDA and CDR2 SQIVND (reference sequence). Written as DNA, the CDR3 is TGTGCCAGTAGTATAGTCCTAGGCAGCTCCTACGAGCAGTACTTC. This gives the protein CASSIVLGSSYEQYF.

This clonotype was picked up many times. The chain employs TRBV5-5 and TRBJ1-2; D remains ambiguous. The CDR3 has 15 amino acids. Trimming removed 2 bases from V and 1 base from J, with 12 bases in between. CDR1 and CDR2 (germline): SGHKS, YYEKEE (reference sequence). The CDR3, as DNA: TGTGCCAGCAGCTTCCTAGGCGGTTTTAACTATGGCTACACCTTC. Translated: CASSFLGGFNYGYTF.

This sequence joins TRBV7-8 and TRBJ2-5, with D possibly matching TRBD2 (6 bases). The CDR3 contains 17 residues. Per germline, CDR1 SGHVS and CDR2 FQNEAQ. The ends were cut back, 5 bases at V and 3 bases at J, with 22 bases in the middle. The CDR3 here is CASSLPNYGGLEETQYF. The CDR3 DNA reads TGTGCCAGCAGCCTCCCTAACTATGGGGGGTTAGAAGAGACCCAGTACTTC.

As concerns this clonotype: Because it lacks the conserved phenylalanine or tryptophan at the end, this CDR3 is likely a read error. This rearrangement joins TRBV6-2 or TRBV6-3 to TRBJ1-6, with 9 bases identical to TRBD1. CDR1 and CDR2 from the germline V gene are MNHEY and SVGEGT. The CDR3 runs to 18 residues. V was pared by 2 bases and J by 9 bases, with 14 bases of the junction left unmatched. CDR3 in amino acids: CASSYPKGVGTGSSPLHL. CDR3 sequence (DNA): TGTGCCAGCAGTTACCCCAAAGGGGTAGGGACAGGGAGTTCACCCCTCCACTTG.

At least ten counts were recorded for this clonotype. This sequence joins TRBV7-9 and TRBJ1-6, with D tentatively TRBD1 (5 bases). V was clipped by 6 bases and J by 5 bases, with 14 bases between them. The CDR3 runs to 15 residues. CDR1 SEHNR and CDR2 FQNEAQ come from the germline V gene (reference sequence). CDR3 region: CASRYGTADNSPLHF. The DNA for the CDR3 is TGTGCCAGCAGATATGGGACCGCCGATAATTCACCCCTCCACTTT. Full variable domain (outside the CDR3, taken from reference TRBV7-9 and TRBJ1-6): DTGVSQNPRHKITKRGQNVTFRCDPISEHNRLYWYRQTLGQGPEFLTYFQNEAQLEKSRLLSDRFSAERPKGSFSTLEIQRTEQGDSAMYLCASRYGTADNSPLHFGNGTRLTVT.

This clonotype has more than one count but fewer than ten. The genes are TRBV29-1 and TRBJ2-7, with D tentatively TRBD1 or TRBD2 (5 bases each). The V and J ends lost 0 bases and 6 bases respectively, with 12 bases between them. The CDR3 is made up of 13 amino acids. Germline CDR1 SQVTM, CDR2 ANQGSEA. The CDR3 DNA sequence: TGCAGCGTTGAAGATCTTGAGGGGTCCGAGCAGTACTTC. This gives the protein CSVEDLEGSEQYF.

This clonotype was counted at least ten times. This chain connects TRBV11-2 to TRBJ2-5; D possibly matches TRBD1 or TRBD2 (6 bases each). Deletions cut 5 bases from V and 7 bases from J, with 20 bases between. The germline gives CDR1 SGHAT, CDR2 FQNNGV. There are 15 residues in the CDR3. The DNA of the CDR3 is TGTGCCAGCAGCGGTCCGCTCGGGGGCAGTGGGACCCAGTACTTC. Protein sequence: CASSGPLGGSGTQYF.

As to this clonotype: An end of the junction does not agree with germline; a read error may underlie this. The rearrangement links TRBV15 to TRBJ1-5; tentative D call: TRBD1 (6 bases). The CDR3 covers 13 residues. CDR1 LNHNV and CDR2 YYDKDF come from the germline V gene (reference sequence). The CDR3 here is CATSRGPGEPQHF. The CDR3 DNA is TGTGCCACTAGCAGGGGACCAGGAGAGCCCCAGCATTTT.

The gene calls are TRBV5-5 and TRBJ1-6; D call uncertain. Germline V lookup: CDR1 SGHKS, CDR2 YYEKEE (reference sequence). Between the trimmed V and J ends, which lost 0 bases and 7 bases, there was a span of 8 bases. The CDR3 contains 14 residues. The CDR3 DNA reads TGTGCCAGCAGCTTGGAGGCAGTAAATTCACCCCTCCACTTT. Encoded protein: CASSLEAVNSPLHF.